Following are 22 T cell receptor beta chains from one sample sequenced in a study of early T cells in non-severe SARS-CoV-2 infection. TCRdb reprocessed the 5' RACE reads via MiXCR and lists one record per CDR3 protein. The repertoire includes 15,000 to 20,000 distinct CDR3 sequences, 4% to 5.5% of them detected once, and 6.7% sits in the top ten. Sample: whole blood. These receptors were collected from an adult who was a healthcare worker with PCR-confirmed SARS-CoV-2 infection or an uninfected control (not recorded which).

This clonotype is classed as medium-sized (0.01 to 0.1%). This chain links TRBV20-1 with TRBJ2-7, with TRBD2 matching over 8 bases. Germline CDR1 reads DFQATT; CDR2 reads SNEGSKA (reference sequence). Germline trimming cut 4 bases from V and 5 bases from J; bases unmatched to any gene: 10. CDR3 length equals 14 residues. The CDR3 DNA reads as TGCAGTGCTAAGGGGCAGCGGGAGATCAACGAGCAGTACGTC. It translates to CSAKGQREINEQYV.

Judged by abundance, this clonotype is medium-sized. This chain connects TRBV7-8 to TRBJ2-3, with 8 bases fitting TRBD2. The CDR3 has 18 amino acids. CDR1 is SGHVS and CDR2 is FQNEAQ in the germline V gene. Unmatched junction bases numbered 15, after V lost 3 bases and J lost 4 bases. CDR3 nucleotide sequence: TGTGCCAGCAGCTTCCATGCGGGCCAGCGGGAGTTCTCAGATACGCAGTATTTT. Protein: CASSFHAGQREFSDTQYF.

V gene TRBV7-2 combines with J gene TRBJ2-1; 8 bases align to TRBD2. CDR1 and CDR2 (germline): SGHTA, FQGNSA. After removal of 6 bases from V and 3 bases from J, the junction contained 13 bases not matched to a gene. The length of the CDR3 is 17 residues. CDR3 sequence (DNA): TGTGCCAGCAGAATCTGGGCAGCGGGAGTCGTCTACAATGAGCAGTTCTTC. This codes for CASRIWAAGVVYNEQFF.

There are many counts of this clonotype. This chain joins TRBV10-3 and TRBJ1-2; no clear D gene. Germline lookup yields CDR1 ENHRY and CDR2 SYGVKD. This CDR3 spans 15 amino acids. Trimming removed 8 bases from V and 4 bases from J, with 20 bases in between. CDR3 nucleotides: TGTGCCATCGGTATGGCGGCAGGCAGACCCTATGGCTACACCTTC. This gives the protein CAIGMAAGRPYGYTF.

This clonotype was recorded many times. The chain is built from TRBV20-1 and TRBJ2-1, with 12 bases matching TRBD2. Germline values: CDR1 DFQATT, CDR2 SNEGSKA (reference sequence). The junction had 7 bases not matched to a gene; V was cut back by 3 bases and J by 4 bases. CDR3 length: 16 amino acids. The CDR3 region is CSASWRTSGKYNEQFF. The CDR3 nucleotides are TGCAGTGCTAGTTGGCGGACTAGCGGGAAGTACAATGAGCAGTTCTTC.

This clonotype was recorded many times. The V gene is TRBV20-1, the J gene TRBJ1-1; D gene unclear. V was trimmed by 4 bases and J by 3 bases, leaving 12 bases between them. Looked up from germline, CDR1 is DFQATT and CDR2 is SNEGSKA (reference sequence). The CDR3 totals 13 residues. The CDR3 sequence: CSANIGRDTEAFF. CDR3 DNA sequence: TGCAGTGCTAATATAGGGAGGGACACTGAAGCTTTCTTT.

In this sample, this clonotype is medium-sized. This chain uses TRBV7-9 with TRBJ1-1; a possible D gene is TRBD1 (5 bases). The CDR3 length is 13 residues. With 4 bases removed from V and 4 bases from J, the gap between germline ends came to 10 bases. From germline, CDR1 is SEHNR and CDR2 FQNEAQ (reference sequence). For the CDR3, the DNA is TGTGCCAGCAGCTCGGGAAGGGGCACTGAAGCTTTCTTT. Translation gives CASSSGRGTEAFF. The entire variable domain, with the rest obtained from reference TRBV7-9 and TRBJ1-1, is as follows: DTGVSQNPRHKITKRGQNVTFRCDPISEHNRLYWYRQTLGQGPEFLTYFQNEAQLEKSRLLSDRFSAERPKGSFSTLEIQRTEQGDSAMYLCASSSGRGTEAFFGQGTRLTVV.

This clonotype was detected only a few times. The V call is TRBV7-2, the J call TRBJ2-4, with 7 bases matching TRBD1. Unmatched junction bases numbered 7, after V lost 5 bases and J lost 0 bases. The germline CDR1 and CDR2 sequences are SGHTA and FQGNSA. The CDR3 sequence is 16 residues long. For the CDR3, the DNA is TGTGCCAGCAGCGGGCGACAGGGATTAGCCAAAAACATTCAGTACTTC. Residues: CASSGRQGLAKNIQYF.

By frequency in the sample, this clonotype is medium-sized (0.01 to 0.1%). The chain couples TRBV19 to TRBJ1-1, with D tentatively TRBD1 (6 bases). V gave up 6 bases and J gave up 0 bases, with 23 bases separating them. This CDR3 is 18 amino acids long. Germline CDR1 and CDR2: LNHDA and SQIVND (reference sequence). The CDR3 DNA follows: TGTGCCAGTAGCTTAAGTTCGGGCAGGGGAATCATGAACACTGAAGCTTTCTTT. Its protein is CASSLSSGRGIMNTEAFF.

Ten or more counts support this clonotype. The chain uses TRBV5-1 and TRBJ2-1; 7 bases fit TRBD2. CDR3 size: 15 residues. J gave up 2 bases and V 2 bases, and 4 bases lay outside the gene matches. CDR1 is SGHRS and CDR2 is YFSETQ in the germline V gene. CDR3 in DNA: TGCGCCAGCAGCTTAAGCGGGGCAACCTACAATGAGCAGTTCTTC. Protein product: CASSLSGATYNEQFF. The entire variable domain, with the rest obtained from reference TRBV5-1 and TRBJ2-1, is as follows: KAGVTQTPRYLIKTRGQQVTLSCSPISGHRSVSWYQQTPGQGLQFLFEYFSETQRNKGNFPGRFSGRQFSNSRSEMNVSTLELGDSALYLCASSLSGATYNEQFFGPGTRLTVL.

This clonotype was observed many times. The V call is TRBV7-2, the J call TRBJ2-3; 7 bases agree with TRBD1. This CDR3 contains 15 residues. After removal of 4 bases from V and 6 bases from J, the junction contained 10 bases not matched to a gene. From germline, CDR1 is SGHTA and CDR2 FQGNSA. This CDR3 is CASSSHGTEADTQYF. The CDR3 DNA sequence: TGTGCCAGCAGCTCTCACGGGACAGAGGCCGATACGCAGTATTTT.

This clonotype was seen only a few times. This chain uses TRBV5-6 with TRBJ2-1; TRBD2 aligns across 10 bases. Germline values: CDR1 SGHDT, CDR2 YYEEEE. CDR3 length: 15 amino acids. V trimming: 0 bases; J trimming: 4 bases; junction bases outside the gene matches: 1. The CDR3 DNA follows: TGTGCCAGCAGCTTGGTACTAGCGGGATACAATGAGCAGTTCTTC. Translated: CASSLVLAGYNEQFF.

This clonotype was seen more than once but under ten times. The V and J genes are TRBV7-2 and TRBJ1-6; weak D call: TRBD1 (6 bases). Trimming took off 0 bases at V and 7 bases at J, with 22 bases between the two ends. CDR1 SGHTA and CDR2 FQGNSA come from the germline V gene. The CDR3 is 19 residues long. CDR3 in amino acids: CASSLAYPDRHLSNSPLHF. CDR3 in DNA: TGTGCCAGCAGCTTAGCGTACCCGGACAGACATTTATCAAATTCACCCCTCCACTTT.

This chain connects TRBV4-1 to TRBJ1-2; TRBD1 matches 8 bases. The V gene's germline CDR1 is MGHRA and CDR2 YSYEKL. The CDR3 runs 15 residues. Trimming took 6 bases from V and 8 from J; bases not matched to a gene: 14. This CDR3 reads CASRGDRPAVSGYTF. The CDR3 coding sequence is TGCGCCAGCAGGGGGGACAGGCCTGCGGTGAGCGGCTACACCTTC.

This clonotype came up many times. The chain employs TRBV5-1 and TRBJ1-3; D is undetermined. The V end was cut by 0 bases, the J end by 5 bases, with 24 bases between. The CDR3 sequence is 19 residues long. Germline V lookup: CDR1 SGHRS, CDR2 YFSETQ. CDR3 region: CASSLELGQSELSRNTIYF. CDR3 sequence (DNA): TGCGCCAGCAGCTTGGAGTTAGGGCAGTCGGAATTATCTAGAAACACCATATATTTT.

The table lists this clonotype with a few counts. The CDR3 loop reads CATTLWTGGAEQYF. The DNA for the CDR3 is TGTGCCACCACTTTATGGACAGGGGGCGCCGAGCAGTACTTC. V and J are TRBV14 and TRBJ2-7, with TRBD1 matching 11 bases. Germline-derived CDR1 and CDR2 are SGHDN and FVKESK. CDR3 length equals 14 residues. V lost 10 bases and J lost 6; bases outside the gene matches: 11.

This clonotype appeared many times. CDR3 sequence: CASSLSQGSQPQHF. CDR3 coding DNA: TGTGCCAGCAGTTTATCTCAAGGTAGTCAGCCCCAGCATTTT. V and J are TRBV12-3 or TRBV12-4 and TRBJ1-5; unclear D gene. The germline V and J ends were trimmed by 2 bases and 6 bases, with 11 bases remaining between them. CDR3 length equals 14 residues.

This clonotype was seen ten or more times. V and J are TRBV3-1 and TRBJ2-5; D unclear. CDR1 and CDR2 (germline): LGHDT, YNNKEL (reference sequence). V lost 4 bases and J lost 3, with 6 bases in between. The CDR3 extends over 12 amino acids. DNA for the CDR3: TGTGCCAGCAGCCGACCAAAAGAGACCCAGTACTTC. It encodes CASSRPKETQYF.

At least ten counts were recorded for this clonotype. The V gene is TRBV10-2, the J gene TRBJ1-1, with D perhaps matching TRBD1 (5 bases). Between the trimmed V and J ends, which lost 3 bases and 7 bases, there was a span of 12 bases. Germline V gene lookup returns CDR1 WSHSY and CDR2 SAAADI. The CDR3 is 13 residues long. CDR3 DNA sequence: TGCGCCAGCAGTGACTCGGTAGGGGTTGAAGCTTTCTTT. Amino acids: CASSDSVGVEAFF.

This clonotype was counted at least ten times. V gene TRBV5-5 combines with J gene TRBJ1-3; perhaps TRBD1 as D (5 bases). The V gene lost 4 bases and the J gene lost 7 bases, with 18 bases spanning the gap. The length of the CDR3 is 15 residues. Germline values: CDR1 SGHKS, CDR2 YYEKEE (reference sequence). CDR3 loop: CASSRRGLWSNTIYF. For the CDR3, the DNA is TGTGCCAGCAGCAGGCGGGGCCTCTGGAGCAACACCATATATTTT.

The J gene is TRBJ2-3, the V gene TRBV28; D not certain. The CDR3 is made up of 14 amino acids. Trimming stripped 4 bases from V and 2 bases from J, with 10 bases between. Germline CDR1 and CDR2: MDHEN and SYDVKM. In DNA form, the CDR3 reads TGTGCCAGCAGTTGGGCCCACCCCACAGATACGCAGTATTTT. Translating gives CASSWAHPTDTQYF. Variable domain in full (rest from reference TRBV28 and TRBJ2-3): DVKVTQSSRYLVKRTGEKVFLECVQDMDHENMFWYRQDPGLGLRLIYFSYDVKMKEKGDIPEGYSVSREKKERFSLILESASTNQTSMYLCASSWAHPTDTQYFGPGTRLTVL.

In its sample, this clonotype is medium-sized (0.01 to 0.1%). This chain joins TRBV7-2 and TRBJ2-1; a possible D gene is TRBD2 (6 bases). With 2 bases removed from V and 5 bases from J, the gap between germline ends came to 13 bases. The CDR3 is 15 residues long. Germline CDR1 SGHTA, CDR2 FQGNSA. CDR3 coding DNA: TGTGCCAGCAGCTTAATGCGACTAGTCAACAATGAGCAGTTCTTC. Translation gives CASSLMRLVNNEQFF.